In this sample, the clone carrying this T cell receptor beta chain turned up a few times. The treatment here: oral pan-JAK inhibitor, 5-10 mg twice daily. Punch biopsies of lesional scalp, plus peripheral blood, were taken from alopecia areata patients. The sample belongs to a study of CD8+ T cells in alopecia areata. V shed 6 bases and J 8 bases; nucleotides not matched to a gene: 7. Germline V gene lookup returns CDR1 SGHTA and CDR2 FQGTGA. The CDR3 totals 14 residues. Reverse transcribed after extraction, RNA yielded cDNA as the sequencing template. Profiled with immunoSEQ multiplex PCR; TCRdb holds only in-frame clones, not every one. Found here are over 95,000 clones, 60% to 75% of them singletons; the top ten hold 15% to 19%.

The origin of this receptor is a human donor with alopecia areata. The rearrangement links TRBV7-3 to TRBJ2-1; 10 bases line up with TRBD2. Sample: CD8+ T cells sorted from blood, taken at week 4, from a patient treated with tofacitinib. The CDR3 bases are TGTGCCAGCAGTCCTCTAGCGGGGGTAGATGAGCAGTTCTTC. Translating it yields CASSPLAGVDEQFF.